The rows below give T cell receptor beta chains drawn from one sample of a study of blood T cell repertoires in COVID-19. Profiled with immunoSEQ multiplex PCR; TCRdb holds only in-frame clones, not every one. The sample records around 50,000 clones, roughly 83% being singletons. Sequences were obtained from peripheral blood. All receptors come from a woman aged 55-70 years with acute or convalescent COVID-19. Both conserved end residues are part of each CDR3. A D gene is named only where the DNA matches it firmly. Not all rows give a size; the values are once, few, many and, for expanded clones, a class.

TRBV12-3/TRBV12-4,TRBJ1-1,-,-,CASSLARNTEAFF,TGTGCCAGCAGTTTAGCTCGGAACACTGAAGCTTTCTTT
TRBV5-1,TRBJ2-3,TRBD2,-,CASKEGGRTDTQYF,TGCGCCAGCAAAGAGGGAGGGCGCACAGATACGCAGTATTTT
TRBV23-1,TRBJ2-5,TRBD1,-,CASSQSGTDLQETQYF,TGCGCCAGCAGTCAATCCGGGACAGACCTACAAGAGACCCAGTACTTC
TRBV7-3,TRBJ2-3,-,once,CASSSGQSPQYF,TGTGCCAGCAGCTCAGGACAGTCCCCGCAGTATTTT
TRBV21-1,TRBJ1-3,-,-,CASSKRGRPWQTIYF,TGTGCCAGCAGCAAAAGGGGGCGCCCCTGGCAAACCATATATTTT
TRBV7-8,TRBJ2-7,-,-,CASSLGTSYYEQYF,TGTGCCAGCAGCTTAGGGACATCCTACTACGAGCAGTACTTC
TRBV19,TRBJ2-7,TRBD1,few,CASSRGTGGFNSYEQYF,TGTGCCAGTAGTAGGGGGACAGGGGGATTTAACTCCTACGAGCAGTACTTC
TRBV18,TRBJ1-2,-,-,CASSPQDYGYTF,TGTGCCAGCTCACCGCAGGACTATGGCTACACCTTC
TRBV28,TRBJ1-2,TRBD1,once,CASSTHRGNYGYTF,TGTGCCAGCAGTACTCACAGGGGGAACTATGGCTACACCTTC
TRBV7-2,TRBJ1-2,-,-,CASREGGNYGYTF,TGTGCCAGCAGGGAGGGGGGGAACTATGGCTACACCTTC
TRBV4-1,TRBJ2-5,-,-,CASSQEPGGSFWETQYF,TGCGCCAGCAGCCAAGAACCCGGAGGTAGCTTTTGGGAGACCCAGTACTTC
TRBV6-6,TRBJ2-3,TRBD2,-,CASSSGGATDTQYF,TGTGCCAGCAGTTCCGGGGGGGCGACAGATACGCAGTATTTT
TRBV4-1,TRBJ1-4,-,-,CASSQDETTAGEKLFF,TGCGCCAGCAGCCAAGATGAGACAACCGCTGGGGAAAAACTGTTTTTT
TRBV27,TRBJ1-2,-,-,CASSLGVGVLNGYTF,TGTGCCAGCAGTTTAGGGGTCGGGGTCCTGAATGGCTACACCTTC
TRBV12-5,TRBJ1-2,TRBD1,-,CASGLLQGAYGYTF,TGTGCTAGTGGTTTGCTTCAGGGGGCCTATGGCTACACCTTC
TRBV6-6,TRBJ1-5,-,-,CASSYDSFQPQHF,TGTGCCAGCAGTTACGACTCTTTTCAGCCCCAGCATTTT
TRBV2,TRBJ1-5,TRBD1,once,CASGNRGHHQPQHF,TGTGCCAGCGGTAACAGGGGGCATCATCAGCCCCAGCATTTT
TRBV27,TRBJ2-7,TRBD1,once,CASRQSGQVSYEQYF,TGTGCCAGCAGACAATCGGGACAGGTCTCCTACGAGCAGTACTTC
TRBV5-4,TRBJ2-1,TRBD2,-,CAYSGTSYNEQFF,TGTGCGTACAGCGGGACTTCCTACAATGAGCAGTTCTTC
TRBV28,TRBJ1-5,TRBD1,-,CASSRQGTKVSPQHF,TGTGCCAGCAGTCGACAGGGGACTAAGGTATCGCCCCAGCATTTT
TRBV9,TRBJ2-7,-,few,CASSVASQGSEQYF,TGTGCCAGCAGCGTAGCTTCACAGGGAAGCGAGCAGTACTTC
TRBV11-2,TRBJ1-2,-,-,CASSLSRNYGYTF,TGTGCCAGCAGCTTAAGCCGGAACTATGGCTACACCTTC
TRBV28,TRBJ1-2,TRBD1,-,CASSLEGQGVLNYGYTF,TGTGCCAGCAGTTTGGAGGGGCAGGGGGTCTTAAACTATGGCTACACCTTC
TRBV20-1,TRBJ1-1,TRBD1,-,CSASPSGGTEAFF,TGCAGTGCTAGTCCGTCAGGGGGGACTGAAGCTTTCTTT
TRBV10-3,TRBJ2-3,-,-,CAISVAEPTDTQYF,TGTGCCATCAGTGTCGCAGAACCCACAGATACGCAGTATTTT
TRBV30,TRBJ2-1,-,few,CAWRLMRSSYNEQFF,TGTGCCTGGAGACTAATGCGGAGCTCCTACAATGAGCAGTTCTTC
TRBV4-2,TRBJ1-1,TRBD1,-,CASSQGDRGVEAFF,TGTGCCAGCAGCCAGGGGGACAGAGGGGTTGAAGCTTTCTTT
TRBV4-1,TRBJ1-5,-,-,CASSRELTRHNQPQHF,TGCGCCAGCAGCCGAGAACTCACGCGACACAATCAGCCCCAGCATTTT
TRBV24-1,TRBJ2-1,TRBD2,-,CATSDRGLADNEQFF,TGTGCCACCAGTGATCGGGGACTAGCGGACAATGAGCAGTTCTTC
TRBV12-3/TRBV12-4,TRBJ1-5,-,-,CASSQGLGQPQHF,TGTGCCAGCAGCCAGGGACTTGGTCAGCCCCAGCATTTT
TRBV3-1/TRBV3-2,TRBJ1-1,-,-,CASSQAPGNTEAFF,TGTGCCAGCAGCCAAGCCCCAGGAAACACTGAAGCTTTCTTT
TRBV7-9,TRBJ2-1,-,-,CASSLAGPHKEQFF,TGTGCCAGCAGCTTAGCGGGGCCCCACAAGGAGCAGTTCTTC
TRBV2,TRBJ2-7,TRBD2,few,CASSGGLVDEQYF,TGTGCCAGCAGTGGCGGACTAGTAGACGAGCAGTACTTC
TRBV19,TRBJ1-6,TRBD1,-,CASSPRQGTDSPLHF,TGTGCCAGTAGTCCAAGACAGGGGACGGATTCACCCCTCCACTTT
TRBV7-8,TRBJ2-7,TRBD2,few,CASSSTTSGNHEQYF,TGTGCCAGCAGCTCCACGACTAGCGGGAACCACGAGCAGTACTTC
TRBV7-8,TRBJ2-5,-,-,CASSLGQKETQYF,TGTGCCAGCAGCTTAGGGCAGAAAGAGACCCAGTACTTC
TRBV6-1,TRBJ2-4,-,-,CASSEGSASWVQYF,TGTGCCAGCAGTGAAGGGTCGGCTAGCTGGGTTCAGTACTTC
TRBV10-2,TRBJ1-6,-,-,CASRAGLNSPLHF,TGCGCCAGCAGGGCAGGGTTGAATTCACCCCTCCACTTT
TRBV30,TRBJ2-1,TRBD2,-,CACNPGIAGAWGNEQFF,TGTGCCTGCAACCCGGGGATAGCGGGAGCTTGGGGTAATGAGCAGTTCTTC
TRBV11-1,TRBJ2-7,-,-,CASSLRGTYEQYF,TGTGCCAGCAGCTTAAGGGGGACCTACGAGCAGTACTTC
TRBV6-5,TRBJ1-6,TRBD1,-,CASRNNRGRNSPLHF,TGTGCCAGCAGGAATAACAGGGGGCGGAATTCACCCCTCCACTTT
TRBV6-2/TRBV6-3,TRBJ1-5,-,-,CASSKGVLSNQPQHF,TGTGCCAGCAGTAAGGGGGTATTAAGCAATCAGCCCCAGCATTTT